These T cell receptor beta chains were read from a single sample in a study of CD8 T cells in Susac syndrome. TCRdb re-called the immunoSEQ multiplex PCR reads with MiXCR, one entry per CDR3 protein. The profile covers more than 250,000 distinct CDR3 sequences, with about 92% appearing a single time and around 0.07% taken by the ten largest. The sequencing sample was made of CD4+ T cells from PBMCs. Every receptor here comes from a human donor with multiple sclerosis. Both conserved end residues are part of each CDR3. The D gene is left open where the match is weak. Some rows have no size entry. The others give once, few or many, or a class for an expanded clone.

J	V	size	D	DNA	CDR3
TRBJ2-1	TRBV3-1	.	TRBD2	TGTGCCAGCAGCCAAGATACGACGGGGGGGGGCCGGGCGAATGAGCAGTTCTTC	CASSQDTTGGGRANEQFF
TRBJ2-5	TRBV7-2	.	.	TGTGCCAGCAGCTCCCAGGGGGGTAAAGAGACCCAGTACTTC	CASSSQGGKETQYF
TRBJ1-1	TRBV29-1	once	.	TGCAGCGTTGCTTATCTAGCCTTGATGGGCACTGAAGCTTTCTTT	CSVAYLALMGTEAFF
TRBJ2-2	TRBV7-9	.	.	TGTGCCAGCCTCCTGGGGGCGGGAGTTCTACCCACCGGGGAGCTGTTTTTT	CASLLGAGVLPTGELFF
TRBJ2-3	TRBV29-1	.	.	TGCAGCGTCGCGAGGGACCGTACCTCATATACGCAGTATTTT	CSVARDRTSYTQYF
TRBJ1-2	TRBV15	.	.	TGTGCCACCAGCAGAGCAGGGATTAACTATGGCTACACCTTC	CATSRAGINYGYTF
TRBJ2-4	TRBV11-3	.	.	TGTGCCAGCAGCTTAGATCGGGCCCTAGCCAAAAACATTCAGTACTTC	CASSLDRALAKNIQYF
TRBJ2-2	TRBV6-2/TRBV6-3	.	.	TGTGCCAGCAGTTACTCACCCGGACGGACCGGGGAGCTGTTTTTT	CASSYSPGRTGELFF
TRBJ2-1	TRBV20-1	.	.	TGCAGTGCCCCCCGGGGGGCGGCGGATGAGCAGTTCTTC	CSAPRGAADEQFF
TRBJ1-1	TRBV19	.	.	TGTGCCAGTAGTGAGCCAGGGTACACTGAAGCTTTCTTT	CASSEPGYTEAFF
TRBJ2-7	TRBV19	.	.	TGTGCCAGTAGTATGCGACGCAGGCCAGTCAGTGGGGAGGCCTACGAGCAGTACTTC	CASSMRRRPVSGEAYEQYF
TRBJ2-1	TRBV10-3	.	TRBD1	TGTGCCATACGAGGGGGCAGCTCCTACAATGAGCAGTTCTTC	CAIRGGSSYNEQFF
TRBJ1-1	TRBV20-1	.	.	TGCAGTGCCTCCAGAGGGTCCCACACTGAAGCTTTCTTT	CSASRGSHTEAFF
TRBJ1-3	TRBV7-2	.	.	TGTGCCAGCAGCCCGAACGTCGTAAGGGACACCATATATTTT	CASSPNVVRDTIYF
TRBJ1-4	TRBV18	.	.	TGTGCCAGCTCACCACCAGGCATGGCCGAAAAACTGTTTTTT	CASSPPGMAEKLFF
TRBJ1-2	TRBV20-1	.	.	TGCAGTGCTAGAGACTTCAGACAAAACTATGGCTACACCTTC	CSARDFRQNYGYTF
TRBJ2-5	TRBV7-2	.	TRBD2	TGTGCCAGCAGCTTAGCTAGCGGGGGGGCCCTCACCCAGTACTTC	CASSLASGGALTQYF
TRBJ2-3	TRBV20-1	.	TRBD1	TGCAGTGCTAAACCGGGAACAGGGGCAAGAGATACGCAGTATTTT	CSAKPGTGARDTQYF
TRBJ1-2	TRBV6-2/TRBV6-3	.	.	TGTGCCAGCAGTCGCCTTCTTCAGGTTGAGAATGGCTACACCTTC	CASSRLLQVENGYTF
TRBJ1-2	TRBV25-1	.	TRBD1	TGTGCCAGCAGTGATGAGGACAGGGGTAACTATGGCTACACCTTC	CASSDEDRGNYGYTF
TRBJ2-5	TRBV7-3	.	.	TGTGCCAGCAGCCTACCGCCAGGGGCCCAGTACTTC	CASSLPPGAQYF
TRBJ2-5	TRBV6-1	.	.	TGTGCCAGCAGTGAAGTCGAGACCCAGTACTTC	CASSEVETQYF
TRBJ2-1	TRBV19	.	.	TGTGCCAGTCGCATTAACGAGGGGACCAATGAGCAGTTCTTC	CASRINEGTNEQFF
TRBJ1-4	TRBV7-9	.	.	TGTGCCAGCAGCTTAGCCGGTCGCCTTAATGAAAAACTGTTTTTT	CASSLAGRLNEKLFF
TRBJ2-5	TRBV20-1	.	TRBD2	TGCAGTGTCGAGCTAGCGGGACGAGAGACCCAGTACTTC	CSVELAGRETQYF
TRBJ1-1	TRBV12-3/TRBV12-4	.	TRBD1	TGTGCCAGCAGGGGGACAGGGTCCATGAACACTGAAGCTTTCTTT	CASRGTGSMNTEAFF
TRBJ2-7	TRBV7-7	.	.	TGTGCTAGCAGCTTAGCAGAGGGGCTAACCTACGAGCAGTACTTC	CASSLAEGLTYEQYF
TRBJ1-2	TRBV5-1	.	.	TGCGCCAGCAGCTTGGGGGTCGCGGGATCTGATGGCTACACCTTC	CASSLGVAGSDGYTF
TRBJ1-5	TRBV3-1	.	.	TGTGCCAGCAGCCAAGATACTATTATTTTGGGGGAGGATCAGCCCCAGCATTTT	CASSQDTIILGEDQPQHF
TRBJ1-2	TRBV5-1	.	.	TGCGCCAGCAGCCCCGGACAGACAAACTATGGCTACACCTTC	CASSPGQTNYGYTF
TRBJ1-5	TRBV19	.	TRBD1	TGTGCCAGTACTAGACAGGGGGTCTCGGTCAATCAGCCCCAGCATTTT	CASTRQGVSVNQPQHF
TRBJ1-2	TRBV24-1	.	TRBD1	TGTGCCACCAGTGATGGGACAGGCCCGGGAGGCTACACCTTC	CATSDGTGPGGYTF
TRBJ2-3	TRBV24-1	.	TRBD1	TGTGCCACCAGTGCCCCCGCCGGGACAGGGGCAGATACGCAGTATTTT	CATSAPAGTGADTQYF
TRBJ2-1	TRBV20-1	.	.	TGCAGTGCGGAGGATTACAATGAGCAGTTCTTC	CSAEDYNEQFF
TRBJ1-6	TRBV5-1	few	TRBD1	TGCGCCAGCAGTTTGGCGACAGGGAATTCACCCCTCCACTTT	CASSLATGNSPLHF
TRBJ2-7	TRBV30	.	TRBD2	TGTGCCTGGAGTAAACTAGCGGGCTACGAGCAGTACTTC	CAWSKLAGYEQYF
TRBJ2-1	TRBV11-2	.	.	TGTGCCAGCAGCTTAGGGGGCGGGGTTGGGGATGAGCAGTTCTTC	CASSLGGGVGDEQFF
TRBJ1-1	TRBV29-1	.	.	TGCAGCGTCGACGGACGGGGGCTGGGCACTGAAGCTTTCTTT	CSVDGRGLGTEAFF
TRBJ2-3	TRBV4-3	few	.	TGCGCCAGCAGCCAAGGGAGGTTGGACTTGGATACGCAGTATTTT	CASSQGRLDLDTQYF
TRBJ2-1	TRBV14	.	.	TGTGCCAGCAGCCATCTCAATGCCGGTAAAAATGAGCAGTTCTTC	CASSHLNAGKNEQFF
TRBJ2-7	TRBV2	.	TRBD1	TGTGCCAGCAGTGAGGACAGGGGATACGAGCAGTACTTC	CASSEDRGYEQYF
TRBJ1-1	TRBV11-3	.	.	TGTGCCAGCAGCTTAGTTTTGGGGTACACTGAAGCTTTCTTT	CASSLVLGYTEAFF
TRBJ2-3	TRBV10-3	.	.	TGTGCCATCAGTGATTATGCGGATACGCAGTATTTT	CAISDYADTQYF
TRBJ2-1	TRBV4-1	once	.	TGCGCCAGCAGCCAAGGGATGGCCAGGGGATTTTACAATGAGCAGTTCTTC	CASSQGMARGFYNEQFF
TRBJ2-5	TRBV30	.	TRBD2	TGTGCCTGGAGTGGCATGACTAGCGGGGGGGTGGAAGTACAAGAGACCCAGTACTTC	CAWSGMTSGGVEVQETQYF
TRBJ1-1	TRBV7-2	.	.	TGTGCCAGCAGCTTAGAGGGCAGGAGAACGGGAAAAGCTTTCTTT	CASSLEGRRTGKAFF
TRBJ1-6	TRBV14	.	.	TGTGCCAGCAGCCAAGAGCCGCGGACTTCACCCCTCCACTTT	CASSQEPRTSPLHF
TRBJ1-1	TRBV9	.	.	TGTGCCAGCAGCGTACCCCCCCGAGCCACTGAAGCTTTCTTT	CASSVPPRATEAFF